This TCR beta chain was captured in a study of blood T cell repertoires in COVID-19. Turning to the study itself: Samples taken during acute and convalescent COVID-19 were collected in the United States, Italy and Spain.

This clone was seen a single time. Germline assignment: CDR1 MRHNA and CDR2 SNTAGT. The length of the CDR3 is 14 residues. V shed 5 bases and J 5 bases; nucleotides not matched to a gene: 4. As processed by the authors: For nucleated cells, counts were estimated from reference gene primer amplification. The table came from immunoSEQ multiplex PCR; TCRdb's copy has only in-frame clones and leaves some out. The V and J calls and clone size come from that table; D and trimming were worked out from the DNA. The sample holds approximately 400,000 clones; about 89% are singletons and the top ten take more than 1%.

This sequence was found in a man aged 35 to 55 with acute or convalescent COVID-19. The V gene is TRBV6-4, the J gene TRBJ1-2, with 11 bases matching TRBD1. Specimen: peripheral blood. In nucleotides, the CDR3 is TGTGCCAGCAGTACCGGACAGGGGGCGTATGGCTACACCTTC. Translation gives CASSTGQGAYGYTF.